This TCR beta chain is drawn from a study of control samples from healthy donors and cancer patients. Assay: immunoSEQ multiplex PCR; the TCRdb copy retains only in-frame clones and omits some. This table has approximately 170,000 clones, around 93% appearing once. The CDR3 spans 13 residues. The germline V and J ends were trimmed by 2 bases and 7 bases, with 11 bases remaining between them. Germline CDR1 reads MNHNY; CDR2 reads SVGAGI (reference sequence). Sequencing was done on a sample of blood. This chain links TRBV6-6 with TRBJ1-1, with D unresolved. The TCR sequence derives from a woman aged 55-70 years in good health. The CDR3, as DNA: TGTGCCAGCAGTTACCAGATCTCCGGTGAAGCTTTCTTT. The encoded protein is CASSYQISGEAFF.